One and the same sample provided the 19 T cell receptor beta chains below, sequenced in a study of T cells in Graves' hyperthyroidism and ophthalmopathy. Authors of the study amplified TCR beta CDR3 regions from RNA transcripts. Primed by the HTBI set, a first-round RT-PCR was run on the TCR CDR3. TCRdb re-derived calls from the multiplex PCR reads in MiXCR, one entry per CDR3 protein. The table records fewer than 200,000 distinct CDR3 sequences, about 18% of them present only once. Sequenced: blood. Receptors were obtained from a woman between 45 and 60 years old with Graves' hyperthyroidism.

The sample holds many counts of this clonotype. V usage is TRBV28 and J usage is TRBJ2-7; 9 positions agree with TRBD1. The length of the CDR3 is 13 residues. Per germline, CDR1 MDHEN and CDR2 SYDVKM. V dropped 6 bases and J dropped 3; count of bases not matched to a gene: 3. CDR3 protein: CASRPTGGYEQYF. Written as DNA, the CDR3 is TGTGCCAGCAGACCGACAGGGGGCTACGAGCAGTACTTC.

This clonotype has at least ten counts. V and J are TRBV18 and TRBJ2-7; weak D call: TRBD2 (6 bases). Germline CDR1 and CDR2: KGHSH and LQKENI. Trimming removed 5 bases from V and 3 bases from J, with 8 bases in between. The CDR3 is 12 residues long. In nucleotides, the CDR3 is TGTGCCAGCTCAGGGACTGACTACGAGCAGTACTTC. Protein sequence: CASSGTDYEQYF.

The V call is TRBV6-1, the J call TRBJ2-6; 8 nucleotides align to TRBD2. The CDR3 has 20 residues. The trim removed 7 bases at V and 0 bases at J, leaving 17 bases unmatched. The germline CDR1 and CDR2 sequences are MNHNS and SASEGT. CDR3 bases: TGTGCCAGCACCGAACCGGTCCAGGGTAGCGGGATCTCTGGGGCCAACGTCCTGACTTTC. This encodes CASTEPVQGSGISGANVLTF.

V is TRBV11-2 and J is TRBJ2-1, with D perhaps TRBD2 (6 bases). The germline V gene encodes CDR1 SGHAT and CDR2 FQNNGV. The CDR3 contains 14 residues. V lost 3 bases to trimming and J lost 6 bases, with 12 bases between them. The CDR3 DNA is TGTGCCAGCAGCTTCTCAGCGGGTTCCAATGAGCAGTTCTTC. Protein product: CASSFSAGSNEQFF.

This clonotype was found many times. V is TRBV6-1 and J is TRBJ1-2; TRBD1 matches at 8 bases. Germline V gives CDR1 MNHNS, CDR2 SASEGT. The CDR3 runs 15 residues. The trim removed 4 bases at V and 2 bases at J, leaving 6 bases unmatched. CDR3 DNA sequence: TGTGCCAGCAGTGTCCAGGGGGCCTCAAACTATGGCTACACCTTC. Its translation is CASSVQGASNYGYTF.

This clonotype was counted between two and nine times. A much larger clone lies one base from this, so it may be a read error. The chain uses TRBV7-2 and TRBJ1-5; D remains unclear. V was pared by 4 bases and J by 6 bases, with 19 bases between. Per germline, CDR1 SGHTA and CDR2 FQGNSA. CDR3 length equals 16 residues. CDR3 DNA sequence: TGTGCCAGCAGCTCCCACGCCCCACGGGGTGCTCAGCCCCAGCATTTT. Protein product: CASSSHAPRGAQPQHF.

The table lists this clonotype with many counts. The CDR3 loop reads CASRKLGHLYNEQFF. The CDR3 nucleotides read TGTGCCAGCAGGAAACTAGGCCATCTCTACAATGAGCAGTTCTTC. This rearrangement joins TRBV6-1 to TRBJ2-1; perhaps TRBD2 as D (5 bases). The V gene's germline CDR1 is MNHNS and CDR2 SASEGT. The CDR3 has 15 amino acids. V was cut by 6 bases and J by 3 bases, with 15 bases left in between.

The J gene is TRBJ1-2, the V gene TRBV29-1; 8 positions agree with TRBD1. The CDR3 length is 11 residues. J gave up 8 bases and V 6 bases, and 5 bases lay outside the gene matches. Germline V lookup: CDR1 SQVTM, CDR2 ANQGSEA. The CDR3, as DNA: TGCAGCGTCACGACAGGGGACGGCTACACCTTC. Its translation is CSVTTGDGYTF.

The chain is built from TRBV5-1 and TRBJ2-7; TRBD1 matches at 7 bases. The CDR3 loop spans 14 amino acids. Unmatched junction bases numbered 8, after V lost 3 bases and J lost 5 bases. Germline values: CDR1 SGHRS, CDR2 YFSETQ. The CDR3 nucleotides are TGCGCCAGCAGCTCGGCACAGGGGCGAGACGAGCAGTACTTC. Translated, it gives CASSSAQGRDEQYF.

This clonotype was recorded many times. V is TRBV7-2 and J is TRBJ2-3; D ambiguous. From germline, CDR1 is SGHTA and CDR2 FQGNSA. V lost 1 base and J lost 4, with 12 bases in between. This CDR3 has 15 amino acids. The CDR3 reads CASSLDPTRSDTQYF. In nucleotides, the CDR3 is TGTGCCAGCAGCTTAGATCCTACTCGATCAGATACGCAGTATTTT.

This clonotype was seen ten or more times. The chain uses TRBV25-1 and TRBJ1-6, with a weak D call TRBD1 (5 bases). With 5 bases removed from V and 7 bases from J, the gap between germline ends came to 12 bases. The CDR3 is 14 residues long. Per the germline V gene, CDR1 is MGHDK and CDR2 is SYGVNS. CDR3: CASSRAGWNSPLHF. The CDR3 coding sequence is TGTGCCAGCAGTAGGGCAGGGTGGAATTCACCCCTCCACTTT.

This clonotype appeared a few times. The chain has TRBV5-1 and TRBJ2-3; 8 bases align to TRBD2. The length of the CDR3 is 15 residues. Germline values: CDR1 SGHRS, CDR2 YFSETQ. Trimming at V came to 2 bases and at J to 0 bases, leaving 2 bases not matched to a gene. Here the CDR3 DNA reads TGCGCCAGCAGCTTAGAGCGGGGGAGCACAGATACGCAGTATTTT. Amino acid sequence: CASSLERGSTDTQYF.

This chain links TRBV3-1 with TRBJ2-7, with D possibly matching TRBD1 (5 bases). Looked up from germline, CDR1 is LGHDT and CDR2 is YNNKEL (reference sequence). V dropped 5 bases and J dropped 4 bases, with 18 bases sitting between them. CDR3 length equals 15 residues. Here the CDR3 DNA reads TGTGCCAGCAGCGAAAGGGCAGGGAAGATTTACGAGCAGTACTTC. It encodes CASSERAGKIYEQYF.

This clonotype was observed a few times. The chain recombines TRBV7-9 with TRBJ2-6, with D perhaps TRBD2 (5 bases). V lost 4 bases and J 0 bases, leaving 16 bases between the germline ends. The CDR3 sequence is 18 residues long. In germline, CDR1 is SEHNR, CDR2 FQNEAQ (reference sequence). The CDR3: CASSSPEMEVSGANVLTF. DNA of the CDR3: TGTGCCAGCAGCTCCCCGGAGATGGAGGTCTCTGGGGCCAACGTCCTGACTTTC. Full variable domain (outside the CDR3, taken from reference TRBV7-9 and TRBJ2-6): DTGVSQNPRHKITKRGQNVTFRCDPISEHNRLYWYRQTLGQGPEFLTYFQNEAQLEKSRLLSDRFSAERPKGSFSTLEIQRTEQGDSAMYLCASSSPEMEVSGANVLTFGAGSRLTVL.

There are many counts of this clonotype. The chain recombines TRBV28 with TRBJ2-1; no reliable D call. V dropped 6 bases and J dropped 7 bases, with 10 bases sitting between them. Per germline, CDR1 MDHEN and CDR2 SYDVKM. The CDR3 is made up of 12 amino acids. The CDR3 nucleotides are TGTGCCAGCAGATTTAGTTGGAATGAGCAGTTCTTC. Its translation is CASRFSWNEQFF. Full variable domain (rest looked up from reference TRBV28 and TRBJ2-1): DVKVTQSSRYLVKRTGEKVFLECVQDMDHENMFWYRQDPGLGLRLIYFSYDVKMKEKGDIPEGYSVSREKKERFSLILESASTNQTSMYLCASRFSWNEQFFGPGTRLTVL.

This clonotype was recorded at least ten times. CDR3 in DNA: TGTGCCAGCAGTGGCAGGGGGCAGACTGAAGCTTTCTTT. As protein: CASSGRGQTEAFF. The rearrangement uses TRBV28 and TRBJ1-1; 8 bases map to TRBD1. The CDR3 covers 13 residues. With 5 bases clipped from V and 5 bases from J, the junction kept 4 bases outside the gene matches. Germline CDR1 MDHEN, CDR2 SYDVKM. Together with reference TRBV28 and TRBJ1-1, the CDR3 gives the full variable domain: DVKVTQSSRYLVKRTGEKVFLECVQDMDHENMFWYRQDPGLGLRLIYFSYDVKMKEKGDIPEGYSVSREKKERFSLILESASTNQTSMYLCASSGRGQTEAFFGQGTRLTVV.

This clonotype was recorded a few times. This chain connects TRBV4-2 to TRBJ1-2, with 9 bases that match TRBD1. The germline V gene encodes CDR1 LGHNA and CDR2 YNFKEQ. The CDR3 extends over 15 amino acids. The V segment lost 4 bases and the J segment 5 bases; nucleotides outside the gene matches: 8. This chain's CDR3 is CASSPGTGTGYGYTF. The DNA of the CDR3 is TGTGCCAGCAGCCCAGGAACAGGGACAGGGTATGGCTACACCTTC.

The CDR3 DNA is TGTGCCAGCAGCGCAACAGGGACAGATACGCAGTATTTT. Its protein is CASSATGTDTQYF. This chain connects TRBV14 to TRBJ2-3; TRBD1 is a possible D gene (6 bases). V gave up 5 bases and J gave up 3 bases, with 9 bases separating them. Germline assignment: CDR1 SGHDN and CDR2 FVKESK. The CDR3 runs to 13 residues.

This clonotype has a count of ten or more. The genes are TRBV11-2 and TRBJ1-2; 8 nucleotides match TRBD1. The CDR3 has 18 amino acids. J was trimmed by 6 bases and V by 0 bases; bases with no gene match: 15. Germline V gene sequence: CDR1 SGHAT, CDR2 FQNNGV. The CDR3 here is CASSLEVGTGQKPDGYTF. DNA for the CDR3: TGTGCCAGCAGCTTAGAGGTGGGGACAGGACAAAAACCGGATGGCTACACCTTC.